This entry lists 14 T cell receptor beta chains sequenced from one sample in a study of blood T cells in healthy people across ages. A J-beta primer mix and a sample-barcoded 5' primer were used in a second PCR of about 7 to 12 cycles. MiXCR, run by TCRdb on the 5' RACE reads, gives a single entry per CDR3 protein. The table records roughly 720,000 distinct CDR3 sequences, roughly 50% of them present only once. The sequencing sample was made of blood. These receptors were collected from an elderly man in good health.

The rearrangement links TRBV6-5 to TRBJ1-4; D not resolved. This CDR3 contains 16 residues. V lost 6 bases, J lost 3 bases, and 17 bases lay in between. Germline CDR1 reads MNHEY; CDR2 reads SVGAGI. This CDR3 reads CASSRPRRLANEKLFF. In nucleotides, the CDR3 is TGTGCCAGCAGCCGCCCCCGGCGTTTAGCTAATGAAAAACTGTTTTTT.

Worth noting for this clonotype: The junction does not match germline at one end; this may be a read error. The rearrangement uses TRBV7-2 and TRBJ2-5; 9 nucleotides line up with TRBD2. CDR3 size: 14 residues. Germline V CDR1 and CDR2: SGHTA, FQGNSA. CDR3 sequence (DNA): TGTGCCAGCAGCTTAAGCGGGAGGACCCAGACCCAGTGCTTC. It translates to CASSLSGRTQTQCF.

The chain combines TRBV6-5 with TRBJ2-2; D may be TRBD2 (6 bases). Germline CDR1 and CDR2: MNHEY and SVGAGI. The CDR3 is 16 amino acids. Between the trimmed V and J ends, which lost 1 base and 1 base, there was a span of 10 bases. The CDR3 region is CASSYLAVLNTGELFF. CDR3 sequence (DNA): TGTGCCAGCAGTTACTTAGCGGTACTGAACACCGGGGAGCTGTTTTTT.

This chain joins TRBV2 and TRBJ2-7; TRBD2 agrees at 10 bases. V lost 8 bases and J lost 4; bases outside the gene matches: 5. There are 13 residues in the CDR3. Germline V gene lookup returns CDR1 SNHLY and CDR2 FYNNEI. CDR3: CASSGTSVYEQYF. In DNA, the CDR3 is TGTGCCAGCTCCGGGACTAGCGTGTACGAGCAGTACTTC.

This clonotype was counted a few times. This chain links TRBV12-3 or TRBV12-4 with TRBJ1-5, with 8 bases identical to TRBD1. V shed 6 bases and J 3 bases; nucleotides not matched to a gene: 10. The CDR3 is made up of 16 amino acids. The CDR3, as DNA: TGTGCCAGCAGCCGATTAGCGGACAGGGCCAATCAGCCCCAGCATTTT. Protein sequence: CASSRLADRANQPQHF.

This clonotype occurred once. The CDR3 reads CASTSTAYNEQFF. The CDR3 nucleotides read TGTGCCAGCACCTCGACGGCTTACAATGAGCAGTTCTTC. The chain is built from TRBV5-4 and TRBJ2-1, with D hard to call. The germline CDR1 and CDR2 sequences are SGHNT and YYREEE (reference sequence). The CDR3 is 13 residues long. Trimming left V 6 bases short and J 4 bases short, with 11 bases between.

The rearrangement joins TRBV5-1 to TRBJ2-4, with D perhaps TRBD1 or TRBD2 (5 bases each). The J call is uncertain, as TRBJ2-5 better fits the DNA end. The CDR3 spans 15 residues. Looked up from germline, CDR1 is SGHRS and CDR2 is YFSETQ. CDR3 nucleotide sequence: TGCGCCAGCAACCTGGAGGCAGGGAGTCCGGAGACCCAGTACTTC. As protein: CASNLEAGSPETQYF.

This clonotype has only a few counts. The chain joins TRBV3-1 to TRBJ1-2; 9 nucleotides agree with TRBD1. The length of the CDR3 is 15 residues. CDR1 and CDR2 (germline): LGHDT, YNNKEL (reference sequence). Trimming cost V 4 bases and J 2 bases; bases outside gene matches: 5. The CDR3: CASSRGGQGNYGYTF. The CDR3 region has the DNA TGTGCCAGCAGCCGAGGTGGACAGGGGAACTATGGCTACACCTTC.

The chain joins TRBV15 to TRBJ2-7; possible D gene TRBD2, 7 bases. CDR1 is LNHNV and CDR2 is YYDKDF in the germline V gene (reference sequence). V lost 0 bases, J lost 3 bases, and 12 bases lay in between. The CDR3 sequence is 15 residues long. CDR3 loop: CATSRDAGASYEQYF. CDR3 coding DNA: TGTGCCACCAGCAGAGATGCGGGGGCGAGCTACGAGCAGTACTTC.

The chain has TRBV28 and TRBJ1-1, with TRBD1 identical over 7 bases. Germline loops: CDR1 MDHEN, CDR2 SYDVKM. The CDR3 is 14 amino acids. Trimming removed 6 bases from V and 5 bases from J; junction bases left unmatched: 9. The CDR3 loop reads CASRPTGVATEAFF. The CDR3 coding sequence is TGTGCCAGCAGACCCACAGGGGTAGCGACTGAAGCTTTCTTT. Complete variable domain (other parts from reference TRBV28 and TRBJ1-1): DVKVTQSSRYLVKRTGEKVFLECVQDMDHENMFWYRQDPGLGLRLIYFSYDVKMKEKGDIPEGYSVSREKKERFSLILESASTNQTSMYLCASRPTGVATEAFFGQGTRLTVV.

This clonotype has just a few counts. The chain has TRBV7-8 and TRBJ2-4; D may be TRBD2 (6 bases). Germline CDR1 SGHVS, CDR2 FQNEAQ. The CDR3 runs 15 residues. Trimming removed 0 bases from V and 8 bases from J, with 14 bases in between. The CDR3 bases are TGTGCCAGCAGCTTAGCCTCGGGAGCGGTAGACATTCAGTACTTC. This gives the protein CASSLASGAVDIQYF.

The chain links TRBV4-1 to TRBJ2-7; TRBD1 aligns across 7 bases. With 3 bases clipped from V and 3 bases from J, the junction kept 8 bases outside the gene matches. There are 15 residues in the CDR3. From germline, CDR1 is MGHRA and CDR2 YSYEKL. The CDR3 sequence is CASSHGPGTDYEQYF. The CDR3 DNA sequence: TGCGCCAGCAGCCACGGGCCCGGGACAGACTACGAGCAGTACTTC.

This clonotype was found a few times. The chain recombines TRBV12-5 with TRBJ2-1; D is uncertain. Germline-derived CDR1 and CDR2 are LGHNT and FRNRAP. The CDR3 length is 11 residues. V was cut by 2 bases and J by 8 bases, with 4 bases left in between. In nucleotides, the CDR3 is TGTGCTAGTGGTTTGATAGATGAGCAGTTCTTC. Translated: CASGLIDEQFF.

The chain uses TRBV7-3 and TRBJ1-2; possibly TRBD1 for D (5 bases). Germline CDR1 is SGHTA and CDR2 is FQGTGA. V was cut by 1 base and J by 4 bases, with 13 bases left in between. The CDR3 length is 15 residues. CDR3 residues: CASSLSPSRVYGYTF. CDR3 bases: TGTGCCAGCAGCTTAAGTCCGAGCAGGGTCTATGGCTACACCTTC.